A selection of T cell receptor beta chains follows, all from one sample in a study of cytomegalovirus exposure and HLA in healthy donors. The repertoire was sequenced with immunoSEQ multiplex PCR; TCRdb's copy has only in-frame clones and lacks some. The table has approximately 170,000 clones, around 80% seen once; the top ten hold 4.9%. The sequencing sample was made of PBMCs. The receptors were gathered from a male donor in good health and CMV-seronegative. Both conserved end residues are part of each CDR3. Fields, in order: J gene, V gene, clone size, D gene, CDR3 protein, CDR3 DNA. The D gene is left open where the match is weak. A clone size is listed for some rows: how often the clone was seen (once, few, many), or a class if it is expanded.

j_gene: TRBJ2-3
v_gene: TRBV5-8
abundance: NA
d_gene: NA
CDR3aa: CASSGRRSSHTDTQYF
CDR3nt: TGTGCCAGCAGTGGGCGCCGGTCGTCCCACACAGATACGCAGTATTTT

j_gene: TRBJ1-2
v_gene: TRBV5-6
abundance: NA
d_gene: NA
CDR3aa: CASSIEGGYGYTF
CDR3nt: TGTGCCAGCAGCATCGAAGGGGGCTATGGCTACACCTTC

j_gene: TRBJ2-7
v_gene: TRBV5-1
abundance: NA
d_gene: NA
CDR3aa: CASAQDYEQYF
CDR3nt: TGCGCCAGCGCCCAGGACTACGAGCAGTACTTC

j_gene: TRBJ2-7
v_gene: TRBV28
abundance: once
d_gene: TRBD1
CDR3aa: CASSGQGMTYEQYF
CDR3nt: TGTGCCAGCAGTGGACAGGGGATGACCTACGAGCAGTACTTC

j_gene: TRBJ2-7
v_gene: TRBV4-1
abundance: NA
d_gene: TRBD2
CDR3aa: CASSQGGLAGGSSYEQYF
CDR3nt: TGCGCCAGCAGCCAAGGGGGACTAGCGGGGGGCAGCTCCTACGAGCAGTACTTC

j_gene: TRBJ2-7
v_gene: TRBV7-6
abundance: few
d_gene: NA
CDR3aa: CASSLGGGTYEQYF
CDR3nt: TGTGCCAGCAGCTTAGGAGGCGGAACCTACGAGCAGTACTTC

j_gene: TRBJ2-7
v_gene: TRBV5-5
abundance: few
d_gene: TRBD1
CDR3aa: CASSLSGTGVYEQYF
CDR3nt: TGTGCCAGCAGCTTGTCAGGGACAGGGGTGTACGAGCAGTACTTC

j_gene: TRBJ2-3
v_gene: TRBV19
abundance: NA
d_gene: NA
CDR3aa: CASSIGEIRDTQYF
CDR3nt: TGTGCCAGTAGTATTGGGGAGATCAGAGATACGCAGTATTTT

j_gene: TRBJ1-5
v_gene: TRBV6-6
abundance: NA
d_gene: NA
CDR3aa: CASSDPGVNQPQHF
CDR3nt: TGTGCCAGCAGTGACCCAGGGGTGAATCAGCCCCAGCATTTT

j_gene: TRBJ2-2
v_gene: TRBV5-4
abundance: NA
d_gene: NA
CDR3aa: CASSREWDAGELFF
CDR3nt: TGTGCCAGCAGCCGGGAGTGGGACGCCGGGGAGCTGTTTTTT

j_gene: TRBJ2-7
v_gene: TRBV2
abundance: few
d_gene: NA
CDR3aa: CASSAWGYTYEQYF
CDR3nt: TGTGCCAGCAGTGCGTGGGGCTATACCTACGAGCAGTACTTC

j_gene: TRBJ2-5
v_gene: TRBV5-1
abundance: NA
d_gene: TRBD2
CDR3aa: CASSLRGGEETQYF
CDR3nt: TGCGCCAGCAGCTTACGCGGGGGGGAAGAGACCCAGTACTTC

j_gene: TRBJ2-5
v_gene: TRBV5-1
abundance: NA
d_gene: NA
CDR3aa: CASSQEGQETQYF
CDR3nt: TGCGCCAGCTCCCAGGAGGGGCAAGAGACCCAGTACTTC

j_gene: TRBJ1-1
v_gene: TRBV18
abundance: NA
d_gene: NA
CDR3aa: CASSPTLSAGTEAFF
CDR3nt: TGTGCCAGCTCACCAACCCTCTCCGCAGGGACTGAAGCTTTCTTT

j_gene: TRBJ2-7
v_gene: TRBV9
abundance: NA
d_gene: TRBD2
CDR3aa: CASSGRDSGLAGRNEQYF
CDR3nt: TGTGCCAGCAGCGGCCGGGACAGTGGACTAGCGGGGAGGAACGAGCAGTACTTC

j_gene: TRBJ2-1
v_gene: TRBV2
abundance: NA
d_gene: TRBD2
CDR3aa: CASGGLARYNEQFF
CDR3nt: TGTGCCAGCGGGGGACTAGCGCGCTACAATGAGCAGTTCTTC

j_gene: TRBJ1-2
v_gene: TRBV9
abundance: NA
d_gene: TRBD1
CDR3aa: CASSTGQGRIGYTF
CDR3nt: TGTGCCAGCAGCACCGGACAGGGGCGAATTGGCTACACCTTC

j_gene: TRBJ1-2
v_gene: TRBV28
abundance: few
d_gene: NA
CDR3aa: CASSSAGRGGSGYTF
CDR3nt: TGTGCCAGCAGTTCCGCGGGGAGAGGCGGCTCTGGCTACACCTTC

j_gene: TRBJ2-7
v_gene: TRBV19
abundance: NA
d_gene: NA
CDR3aa: CASSIGYGGYEQYF
CDR3nt: TGTGCCAGTAGTATAGGATACGGGGGCTACGAGCAGTACTTC

j_gene: TRBJ1-2
v_gene: TRBV20-1
abundance: NA
d_gene: NA
CDR3aa: CSASGGGGYTF
CDR3nt: TGCAGTGCTAGTGGAGGAGGTGGCTACACCTTC

j_gene: TRBJ2-3
v_gene: TRBV12-5
abundance: NA
d_gene: TRBD2
CDR3aa: CASGLDRLAGITDTQYF
CDR3nt: TGTGCTAGTGGTTTGGACCGACTAGCGGGGATCACAGATACGCAGTATTTT

j_gene: TRBJ2-2
v_gene: TRBV4-2
abundance: many
d_gene: NA
CDR3aa: CASSQAGIDTGELFF
CDR3nt: TGTGCCAGCAGCCAAGCGGGGATAGACACCGGGGAGCTGTTTTTT

j_gene: TRBJ2-2
v_gene: TRBV30
abundance: NA
d_gene: TRBD1
CDR3aa: CAWTGQYTGELFF
CDR3nt: TGTGCCTGGACGGGACAGTACACCGGGGAGCTGTTTTTT

j_gene: TRBJ2-3
v_gene: TRBV4-3
abundance: NA
d_gene: TRBD2
CDR3aa: CASSQDGGLAWTQYF
CDR3nt: TGCGCCAGCAGCCAAGATGGGGGACTAGCTTGGACGCAGTATTTT

j_gene: TRBJ2-7
v_gene: TRBV9
abundance: few
d_gene: TRBD2
CDR3aa: CASSVTGGRGEQYF
CDR3nt: TGTGCCAGCAGCGTAACAGGCGGGAGAGGCGAGCAGTACTTC

j_gene: TRBJ2-3
v_gene: TRBV6-5
abundance: NA
d_gene: TRBD2
CDR3aa: CASSYSFTSGTDTQCF
CDR3nt: TGTGCCAGCAGTTACTCGTTTACTAGCGGCACAGATACGCAGTGTTTT

j_gene: TRBJ2-1
v_gene: TRBV27
abundance: NA
d_gene: TRBD2
CDR3aa: CASAFARLAGERGLDEQFF
CDR3nt: TGTGCCAGCGCATTCGCCCGGCTAGCGGGGGAAAGAGGGCTTGATGAGCAGTTCTTC

j_gene: TRBJ2-7
v_gene: TRBV7-8
abundance: NA
d_gene: TRBD1
CDR3aa: CASSGSDRAAYEQYF
CDR3nt: TGTGCCAGCAGTGGATCGGACAGGGCGGCCTACGAGCAGTACTTC

j_gene: TRBJ2-3
v_gene: TRBV6-6
abundance: NA
d_gene: TRBD1
CDR3aa: CASSYLTGTDTQYF
CDR3nt: TGTGCCAGCAGTTACTTGACAGGGACAGATACGCAGTATTTT

j_gene: TRBJ2-5
v_gene: TRBV25-1
abundance: NA
d_gene: TRBD2
CDR3aa: CASSPLAGSPSETQYF
CDR3nt: TGTGCCAGCAGCCCCCTAGCGGGATCCCCCTCAGAGACCCAGTACTTC

j_gene: TRBJ1-1
v_gene: TRBV14
abundance: few
d_gene: NA
CDR3aa: CASSRQTYTEAFF
CDR3nt: TGTGCCAGCAGCCGACAGACCTACACTGAAGCTTTCTTT

j_gene: TRBJ2-5
v_gene: TRBV6-1
abundance: NA
d_gene: NA
CDR3aa: CASSEAYGAGKETQYF
CDR3nt: TGTGCCAGCAGTGAAGCGTATGGGGCAGGGAAAGAGACCCAGTACTTC

j_gene: TRBJ2-2
v_gene: TRBV7-9
abundance: few
d_gene: TRBD2
CDR3aa: CASSISGGANTGELFF
CDR3nt: TGTGCCAGCAGCATTAGCGGGGGCGCGAACACCGGGGAGCTGTTTTTT

j_gene: TRBJ2-6
v_gene: TRBV14
abundance: NA
d_gene: NA
CDR3aa: CASSLGPLNSGANVLTF
CDR3nt: TGTGCCAGCAGCCTGGGCCCCCTTAACTCTGGGGCCAACGTCCTGACTTTC

j_gene: TRBJ1-2
v_gene: TRBV7-8
abundance: NA
d_gene: NA
CDR3aa: CASSLYQGTDYGYTF
CDR3nt: TGTGCCAGCAGCTTATATCAGGGCACGGACTATGGCTACACCTTC

j_gene: TRBJ2-2
v_gene: TRBV5-6
abundance: NA
d_gene: TRBD2
CDR3aa: CASSLGVAGGTGELFF
CDR3nt: TGTGCCAGCAGCTTGGGGGTAGCGGGGGGCACCGGGGAGCTGTTTTTT

j_gene: TRBJ2-1
v_gene: TRBV7-6
abundance: NA
d_gene: TRBD2
CDR3aa: CASSLATSGRVVSYNEQFF
CDR3nt: TGTGCCAGCAGCTTAGCGACTAGCGGGAGGGTGGTTAGCTACAATGAGCAGTTCTTC

j_gene: TRBJ2-7
v_gene: TRBV2
abundance: NA
d_gene: NA
CDR3aa: CASSGGQEPYEQYF
CDR3nt: TGTGCCAGCAGTGGGGGGCAGGAACCCTACGAGCAGTACTTC

j_gene: TRBJ2-1
v_gene: TRBV7-6
abundance: NA
d_gene: TRBD1
CDR3aa: CASSPGTGTPQFF
CDR3nt: TGTGCCAGCAGCCCGGGGACAGGGACCCCACAGTTCTTC

j_gene: TRBJ2-1
v_gene: TRBV19
abundance: NA
d_gene: NA
CDR3aa: CASSILAFNEQFF
CDR3nt: TGTGCCAGTAGTATCCTAGCGTTTAATGAGCAGTTCTTC

j_gene: TRBJ1-1
v_gene: TRBV19
abundance: NA
d_gene: NA
CDR3aa: CASRASGQEAFF
CDR3nt: TGTGCCAGTCGGGCAAGCGGACAGGAAGCTTTCTTT

j_gene: TRBJ2-5
v_gene: TRBV5-1
abundance: NA
d_gene: NA
CDR3aa: CASSFKGSETQYF
CDR3nt: TGCGCCAGCAGCTTTAAGGGGTCCGAGACCCAGTACTTC

j_gene: TRBJ1-1
v_gene: TRBV6-5
abundance: NA
d_gene: TRBD1
CDR3aa: CASIQTGGNTEAFF
CDR3nt: TGTGCCAGCATCCAGACAGGGGGGAACACTGAAGCTTTCTTT

j_gene: TRBJ2-1
v_gene: TRBV7-8
abundance: NA
d_gene: TRBD2
CDR3aa: CASSLMGLAGREQFF
CDR3nt: TGTGCCAGCAGCTTAATGGGACTAGCGGGAAGGGAGCAGTTCTTC

j_gene: TRBJ2-1
v_gene: TRBV29-1
abundance: once
d_gene: TRBD2
CDR3aa: CSGGERGDIEQFF
CDR3nt: TGCAGCGGAGGCGAGCGGGGGGACATTGAGCAGTTCTTC

j_gene: TRBJ1-1
v_gene: TRBV28
abundance: NA
d_gene: TRBD1
CDR3aa: CASSFFGWQGVTEAFF
CDR3nt: TGTGCCAGCAGTTTTTTTGGATGGCAGGGGGTCACTGAAGCTTTCTTT

j_gene: TRBJ2-1
v_gene: TRBV5-7
abundance: NA
d_gene: NA
CDR3aa: CASSSQGLYNNEQFF
CDR3nt: TGTGCCAGCAGCTCACAGGGTCTGTATAACAATGAGCAGTTCTTC

j_gene: TRBJ1-1
v_gene: TRBV20-1
abundance: NA
d_gene: NA
CDR3aa: CSAIETVEAFF
CDR3nt: TGCAGTGCTATAGAGACAGTTGAAGCTTTCTTT

j_gene: TRBJ1-5
v_gene: TRBV5-4
abundance: NA
d_gene: TRBD1
CDR3aa: CASSLQGQGGNQPQHF
CDR3nt: TGTGCCAGCAGCTTGCAGGGACAGGGAGGCAATCAGCCCCAGCATTTT

j_gene: TRBJ2-7
v_gene: TRBV7-9
abundance: NA
d_gene: TRBD2
CDR3aa: CASSPSGGRNYEQYF
CDR3nt: TGTGCCAGCAGCCCCAGCGGGGGGCGAAACTACGAGCAGTACTTC

j_gene: TRBJ2-1
v_gene: TRBV7-3
abundance: NA
d_gene: TRBD1
CDR3aa: CASSPLGTGYNEQFF
CDR3nt: TGTGCCAGCAGCCCCTTGGGGACAGGGTACAATGAGCAGTTCTTC

j_gene: TRBJ1-1
v_gene: TRBV5-1
abundance: once
d_gene: TRBD1
CDR3aa: CASSWGTGGNTEAFF
CDR3nt: TGCGCCAGCAGCTGGGGGACAGGGGGGAACACTGAAGCTTTCTTT

j_gene: TRBJ2-1
v_gene: TRBV13
abundance: NA
d_gene: TRBD2
CDR3aa: CASSFLTSGTYNEQFF
CDR3nt: TGTGCCAGCAGCTTTCTCACTAGCGGAACTTACAATGAGCAGTTCTTC